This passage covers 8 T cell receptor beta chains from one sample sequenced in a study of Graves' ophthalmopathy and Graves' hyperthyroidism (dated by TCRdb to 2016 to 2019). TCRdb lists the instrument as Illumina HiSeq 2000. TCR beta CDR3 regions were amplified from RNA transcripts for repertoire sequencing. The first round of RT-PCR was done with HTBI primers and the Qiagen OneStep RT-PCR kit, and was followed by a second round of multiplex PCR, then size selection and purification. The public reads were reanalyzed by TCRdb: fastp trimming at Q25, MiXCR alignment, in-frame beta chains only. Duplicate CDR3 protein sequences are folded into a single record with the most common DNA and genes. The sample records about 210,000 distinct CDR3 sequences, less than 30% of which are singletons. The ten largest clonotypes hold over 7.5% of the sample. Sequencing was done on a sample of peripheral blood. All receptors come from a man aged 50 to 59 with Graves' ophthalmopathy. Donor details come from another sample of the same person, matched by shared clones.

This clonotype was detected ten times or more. DNA of the CDR3: TGCAGTGCTGGGACTAGCGGGGGGAAAAACATTCAGTACTTC. Translated: CSAGTSGGKNIQYF. The gene calls are TRBV20-1 and TRBJ2-4; 15 bases agree with TRBD2. V trimming: 5 bases; J trimming: 4 bases; junction bases outside the gene matches: 0. CDR1 DFQATT and CDR2 SNEGSKA come from the germline V gene (reference sequence). The CDR3 sequence is 14 residues long.

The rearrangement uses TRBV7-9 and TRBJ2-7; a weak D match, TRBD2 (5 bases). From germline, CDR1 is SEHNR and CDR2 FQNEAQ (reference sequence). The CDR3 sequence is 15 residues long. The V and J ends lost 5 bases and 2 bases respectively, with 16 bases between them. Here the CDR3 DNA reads TGTGCCAGCAGCGGACGAGACTATGCACCCTACGAGCAGTACTTC. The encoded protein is CASSGRDYAPYEQYF.

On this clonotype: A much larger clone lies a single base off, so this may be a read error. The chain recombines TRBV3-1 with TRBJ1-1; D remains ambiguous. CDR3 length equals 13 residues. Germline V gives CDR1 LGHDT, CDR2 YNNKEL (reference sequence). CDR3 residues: CAISQGSTTEAFF. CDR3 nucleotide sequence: TGTGCCATCAGCCAAGGTAGTACCACTGAAGCTTTCTTT. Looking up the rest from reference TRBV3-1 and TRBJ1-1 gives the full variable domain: DTAVSQTPKYLVTQMGNDKSIKCEQNLGHDTMYWYKQDSKKFLKIMFSYNNKELIINETVPNRFSPKSPDKAHLNLHINSLELGDSAVYFCAISQGSTTEAFFGQGTRLTVV.

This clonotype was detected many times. Here the CDR3 DNA reads TGCAGTGCTAGAGATCTCAGCGGGAACCTCTACGAGCAGTACTTC. Translating it yields CSARDLSGNLYEQYF. This sequence joins TRBV20-1 and TRBJ2-7; 7 bases are a match to TRBD2. Germline values: CDR1 DFQATT, CDR2 SNEGSKA (reference sequence). This CDR3 has 15 residues. V lost 0 bases to trimming and J lost 3 bases; unmatched junction nucleotides: 8.

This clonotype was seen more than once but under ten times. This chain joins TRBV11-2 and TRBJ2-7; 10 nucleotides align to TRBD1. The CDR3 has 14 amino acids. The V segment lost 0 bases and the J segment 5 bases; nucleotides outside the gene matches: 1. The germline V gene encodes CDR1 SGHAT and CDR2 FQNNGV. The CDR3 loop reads CASSLDGTGDEQYF. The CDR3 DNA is TGTGCCAGCAGCTTAGACGGGACAGGGGACGAGCAGTACTTC.

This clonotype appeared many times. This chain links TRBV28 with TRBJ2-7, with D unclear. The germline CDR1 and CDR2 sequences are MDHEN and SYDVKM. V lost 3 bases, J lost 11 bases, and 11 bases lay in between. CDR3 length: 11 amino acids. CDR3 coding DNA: TGTGCCAGCAGTTTCGCTCGGTCCGAGTACTTC. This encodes CASSFARSEYF.

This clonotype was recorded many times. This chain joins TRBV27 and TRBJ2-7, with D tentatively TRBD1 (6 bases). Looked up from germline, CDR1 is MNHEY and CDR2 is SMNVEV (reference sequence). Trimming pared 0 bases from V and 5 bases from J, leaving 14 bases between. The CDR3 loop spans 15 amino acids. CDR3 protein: CASSLSQGNFDEQYF. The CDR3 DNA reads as TGTGCCAGCAGTTTATCGCAGGGGAATTTTGACGAGCAGTACTTC.

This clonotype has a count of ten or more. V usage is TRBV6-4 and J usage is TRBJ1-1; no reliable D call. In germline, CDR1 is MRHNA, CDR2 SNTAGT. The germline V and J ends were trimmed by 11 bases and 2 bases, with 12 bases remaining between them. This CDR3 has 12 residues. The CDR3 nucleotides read TGTGCCGCGCGGAGACCAAACACTGAAGCTTTCTTT. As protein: CAARRPNTEAFF.